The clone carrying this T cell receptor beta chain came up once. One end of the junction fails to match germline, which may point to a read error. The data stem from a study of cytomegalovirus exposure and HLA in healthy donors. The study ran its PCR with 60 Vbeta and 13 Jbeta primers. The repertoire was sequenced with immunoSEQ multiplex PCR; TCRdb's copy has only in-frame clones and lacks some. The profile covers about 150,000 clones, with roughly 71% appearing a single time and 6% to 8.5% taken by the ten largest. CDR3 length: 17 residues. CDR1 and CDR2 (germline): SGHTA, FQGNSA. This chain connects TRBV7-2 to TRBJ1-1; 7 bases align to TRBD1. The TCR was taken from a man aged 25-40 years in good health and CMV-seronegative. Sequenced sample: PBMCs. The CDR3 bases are TGTGCCAGCGGCTTAAAGGGGACAGTCACCCCGGGCACTGAAGCTTTCTTT. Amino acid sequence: CASGLKGTVTPGTEAFF.